Below, 16 T cell receptor beta chains from the same sample are listed, as sequenced in a study of Graves' ophthalmopathy and Graves' hyperthyroidism (dated by TCRdb to the late 2010s). The sample was run on an Illumina HiSeq 2000. TCR beta CDR3 regions were amplified from RNA transcripts for repertoire sequencing. The first round of RT-PCR was done with HTBI primers and the Qiagen OneStep RT-PCR kit, and was followed by a second round of multiplex PCR, then size selection and purification. TCRdb passed the public sequencing reads through fastp at Q25 and MiXCR, retaining productive beta sequences. CDR3 protein sequences are deduplicated, and each keeps its most common genes and DNA. This sample lists 200,000 to 250,000 distinct CDR3 sequences; around 42% were detected once. The ten most abundant clones make up less than 60% of the sample. The sequencing input was peripheral blood. The receptor set was obtained from an adult man with Graves' ophthalmopathy.

To note about this clonotype: A much larger clone lies a single base off, so this may be a read error. CDR3: CASSSRPQSYEQYF. DNA for the CDR3: TGTGCCAGCAGCTCCCGACCGCAATCCTACGAGCAGTACTTC. The V and J genes are TRBV7-8 and TRBJ2-7; D call uncertain. CDR1 SGHVS and CDR2 FQNEAQ come from the germline V gene. The CDR3 totals 14 residues. The germline V and J ends were trimmed by 4 bases and 1 base, with 11 bases remaining between them.

The chain is built from TRBV2 and TRBJ1-1; 8 bases are shared with TRBD1. The V gene end was trimmed by 5 bases and the J gene end by 7 bases; junction bases not matched to a gene: 6. The CDR3 is made up of 13 amino acids. Germline assignment: CDR1 SNHLY and CDR2 FYNNEI. The CDR3 region is CASSPGGWGEAFF. CDR3 bases: TGTGCCAGCAGTCCAGGGGGCTGGGGTGAAGCTTTCTTT.

Remarks on this clonotype: A read error may produce the germline difference seen at one junction end. The V call is TRBV10-3, the J call TRBJ2-2; 11 bases agree with TRBD2. The germline V gene encodes CDR1 ENHRY and CDR2 SYGVKD. The CDR3 extends over 17 amino acids. The CDR3 DNA is TGTGCCAGCAGTTTAACGCTAGCGGGAGGAGGGGCCGGGGAGCTGTTTTTT. Its protein product is CASSLTLAGGGAGELFF.

The chain links TRBV2 to TRBJ1-5; possibly TRBD1 for D (6 bases). The CDR3 has 15 amino acids. The germline gives CDR1 SNHLY, CDR2 FYNNEI. The V end lost 6 bases, the J end lost 3 bases, and 15 bases lay between the germline ends. CDR3 sequence (DNA): TGTGCCAGCAGAGATCCGGGACACTTCAATCAGCCCCAGCATTTT. Residues: CASRDPGHFNQPQHF.

Turning to this clonotype: One end of the junction varies from germline; a read error may be responsible. V gene TRBV10-3 combines with J gene TRBJ2-7; 7 positions agree with TRBD1. The CDR3 is 17 residues long. CDR1 and CDR2 from the germline V gene are ENHRY and SYGVKD. The CDR3, as DNA: TGTGCCAGCAGTTACGCGCAGGGGGATATTCAAGCCTACGAGCAGTACTTC. Protein sequence: CASSYAQGDIQAYEQYF.

Only a few counts were recorded for this clonotype. The rearrangement uses TRBV10-3 and TRBJ2-2, with D perhaps matching TRBD2 (5 bases). V gave up 4 bases and J gave up 3 bases, with 9 bases separating them. Germline CDR1 is ENHRY and CDR2 is SYGVKD. The CDR3 loop spans 14 amino acids. The CDR3 protein is CAISGSRDTGELFF. In nucleotides, the CDR3 is TGTGCCATCAGTGGGTCGAGGGACACCGGGGAGCTGTTTTTT.

This clonotype was recorded a few times. The chain combines TRBV2 with TRBJ2-2; D is possibly TRBD2 (6 bases). There are 17 residues in the CDR3. Trimming removed 0 bases at V and 3 bases at J, with 14 bases between. Per the germline V gene, CDR1 is SNHLY and CDR2 is FYNNEI. CDR3 DNA sequence: TGTGCCAGCAGTGAAGCGCGAGAGGGACTGGACACCGGGGAGCTGTTTTTT. Residues: CASSEAREGLDTGELFF.

The gene calls are TRBV7-6 and TRBJ2-3, with D tentatively TRBD1 or TRBD2 (5 bases each). The ends were cut back, 5 bases at V and 11 bases at J, with 20 bases in the middle. CDR3 length: 14 residues. The V gene's germline CDR1 is SGHVS and CDR2 FNYEAQ. DNA for the CDR3: TGTGCCAGCAGCCCGTGGCAGGGAGACAATGAGCAGTATTTT. Encoded protein: CASSPWQGDNEQYF.

Here the CDR3 DNA reads TGCGCCAGCAGCTCCAGGGTTATCGGGGATAGCAATCAGCCCCAGCATTTT. Amino acids: CASSSRVIGDSNQPQHF. The chain uses TRBV5-1 and TRBJ1-5; a weak D match, TRBD1 (5 bases). There are 17 residues in the CDR3. V lost 3 bases to trimming and J lost 0 bases, with 16 bases between them. Germline CDR1 reads SGHRS; CDR2 reads YFSETQ.

This clonotype was observed a few times. V is TRBV7-2 and J is TRBJ2-2; unclear D gene. The CDR3 sequence is 14 residues long. Trimming pared 7 bases from V and 4 bases from J, leaving 13 bases between. Germline V lookup: CDR1 SGHTA, CDR2 FQGNSA. CDR3: CASTPGVSTGELFF. The CDR3 bases are TGTGCCAGCACGCCTGGGGTCAGCACCGGGGAGCTGTTTTTT.

The chain links TRBV11-2 to TRBJ1-5, with D perhaps matching TRBD1 (5 bases). There are 17 residues in the CDR3. Germline assignment: CDR1 SGHAT and CDR2 FQNNGV. V was pared by 2 bases and J by 0 bases, with 14 bases between. CDR3 residues: CASSLRLRGDSNQPQHF. The DNA for the CDR3 is TGTGCCAGCAGCTTACGATTGCGGGGGGATAGCAATCAGCCCCAGCATTTT.

The CDR3 coding sequence is TGTGCCAGCAGCTCGCCCGGGGGGAGTGAAAAACTGTTTTTT. This sequence encodes CASSSPGGSEKLFF. The chain joins TRBV7-2 to TRBJ1-4; D perhaps matches TRBD1 (5 bases). The CDR3 has 14 residues. Trimming removed 4 bases from V and 7 bases from J, with 13 bases in between. Looked up from germline, CDR1 is SGHTA and CDR2 is FQGNSA.

This clonotype was counted only a few times. The gene calls are TRBV12-3 or TRBV12-4 and TRBJ1-6, with a possible D match to TRBD1 (6 bases). The ends were cut back, 5 bases at V and 10 bases at J, with 18 bases in the middle. The CDR3 is 15 residues long. This CDR3 is CASSPLWGLGSPLHF. In nucleotides, the CDR3 is TGTGCCAGCAGTCCGCTGTGGGGGCTCGGCTCACCCCTCCACTTT.

The rearrangement uses TRBV7-9 and TRBJ2-6, with 11 bases lining up with TRBD1. The CDR3 loop spans 18 amino acids. CDR1 is SEHNR and CDR2 is FQNEAQ in the germline V gene (reference sequence). Losses at the gene ends were 4 bases for V and 2 bases for J; bases not matched to a gene: 7. The CDR3 sequence is CASSSWTGGRTGANVLTF. The CDR3, as DNA: TGTGCCAGCAGCTCCTGGACAGGGGGCAGAACTGGGGCCAACGTCCTGACTTTC.

The chain couples TRBV29-1 to TRBJ1-2; D is unresolved. The germline V gene has CDR1 SQVTM and CDR2 ANQGSEA. This CDR3 spans 10 amino acids. Trimming removed 1 base from V and 7 bases from J, with 4 bases in between. The CDR3 spells CSVEVGGYTF. In nucleotides, the CDR3 is TGCAGCGTTGAAGTGGGTGGCTACACCTTC.

The genes are TRBV6-4 and TRBJ1-1, with 7 bases that match TRBD1. The CDR3 runs to 15 residues. In germline, CDR1 is MRHNA, CDR2 SNTAGT. The V segment lost 4 bases and the J segment 4 bases; nucleotides outside the gene matches: 9. Written as DNA, the CDR3 is TGTGCCAGCAGTGTAATCCCAGGGGGAGGCACTGAAGCTTTCTTT. Amino acids: CASSVIPGGGTEAFF.